Below, one TCR beta chain is given with its context. The V end was cut by 4 bases, the J end by 0 bases, with 14 bases between. There are 16 residues in the CDR3. Germline V gene lookup returns CDR1 SGDLS and CDR2 YYNGEE. The data derive from a study of blood T cell repertoires in COVID-19. Study background: Both acute and convalescent COVID-19 samples were obtained from the United States, Italy and Spain.

The authors' processing: Estimates of nucleated cell counts were drawn from the amplification of reference gene primers. TCRdb's copy holds only in-frame clones and misses some; the assay was immunoSEQ multiplex PCR. Clone size and V and J calls were adopted from that table, with D and trimming inferred from the DNA. Here the sample spans about 130,000 clones, roughly four fifths being singletons. The sample consisted of peripheral blood. The J gene is TRBJ1-3, the V gene TRBV9, with D perhaps TRBD1 (5 bases). This clonotype was obtained from a man younger than 40 with COVID-19, enrolled during active disease. This CDR3 reads CASSLRGSGSGNTIYF. CDR3 nucleotide sequence: TGTGCCAGCAGCCTGCGGGGCAGTGGCTCTGGAAACACCATATATTTT.